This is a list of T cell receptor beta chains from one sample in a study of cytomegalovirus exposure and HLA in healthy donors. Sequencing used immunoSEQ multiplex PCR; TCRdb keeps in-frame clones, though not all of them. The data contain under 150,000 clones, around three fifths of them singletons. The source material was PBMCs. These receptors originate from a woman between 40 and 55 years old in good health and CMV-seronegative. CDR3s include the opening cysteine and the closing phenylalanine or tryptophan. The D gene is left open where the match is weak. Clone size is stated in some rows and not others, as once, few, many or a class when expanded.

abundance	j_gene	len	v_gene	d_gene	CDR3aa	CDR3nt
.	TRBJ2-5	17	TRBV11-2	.	CASSPLRRVDLQETQYF	TGTGCCAGCAGCCCACTCAGGAGGGTAGACCTCCAAGAGACCCAGTACTTC
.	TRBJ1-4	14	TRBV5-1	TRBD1	CASSFGQGSEKLFF	TGCGCCAGCAGCTTTGGACAGGGAAGTGAAAAACTGTTTTTT
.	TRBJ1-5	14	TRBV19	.	CASSIRGSNQPQHF	TGTGCCAGTAGTATCAGGGGTAGCAATCAGCCCCAGCATTTT
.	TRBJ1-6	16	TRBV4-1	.	CASSQGGFALNSPLHF	TGCGCCAGCAGCCAAGGCGGTTTCGCCTTAAATTCACCCCTCCACTTT
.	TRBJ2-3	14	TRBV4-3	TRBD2	CASSQGGGVDTQYF	TGCGCCAGCAGCCAAGGCGGGGGGGTGGATACGCAGTATTTT
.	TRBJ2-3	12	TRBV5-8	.	CASSWATDTQYF	TGTGCCAGCAGCTGGGCCACAGATACGCAGTATTTT
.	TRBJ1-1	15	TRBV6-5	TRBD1	CASRSQGAGNTEAFF	TGTGCCAGCAGATCCCAGGGGGCTGGAAACACTGAAGCTTTCTTT
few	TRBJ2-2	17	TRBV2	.	CASSIGHSVSNTGELFF	TGTGCCAGCAGTATCGGACACTCCGTGTCGAACACCGGGGAGCTGTTTTTT
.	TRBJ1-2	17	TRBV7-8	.	CASSFAETRAVNYGYTF	TGTGCCAGCAGCTTCGCAGAGACCAGGGCAGTTAACTATGGCTACACCTTC
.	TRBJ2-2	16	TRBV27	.	CASSPRAITNTGELFF	TGTGCCAGCAGTCCCAGGGCTATTACGAACACCGGGGAGCTGTTTTTT
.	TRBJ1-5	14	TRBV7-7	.	CASSLGRGNQPQHF	TGTGCCAGCAGCTTAGGCAGGGGCAATCAGCCCCAGCATTTT
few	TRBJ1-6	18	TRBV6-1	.	CASSEALGGTPYNSPLHF	TGTGCCAGCAGTGAAGCGCTCGGGGGGACCCCCTATAATTCACCCCTCCACTTT
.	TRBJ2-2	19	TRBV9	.	CASSAPQGQGGPGGGELFF	TGTGCCAGCAGCGCTCCGCAGGGGCAGGGAGGGCCGGGGGGCGGGGAGCTGTTTTTT
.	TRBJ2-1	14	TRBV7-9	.	CASSPGTPNNEQFF	TGTGCCAGCAGTCCAGGCACCCCTAACAATGAGCAGTTCTTC
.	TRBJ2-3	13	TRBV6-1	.	CASSEVGVDTQYF	TGTGCCAGCAGTGAAGTAGGGGTAGATACGCAGTATTTT
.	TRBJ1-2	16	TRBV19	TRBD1	CASSLPATGGTYGYTF	TGTGCCAGTAGCCTTCCCGCGACAGGGGGGACCTATGGCTACACCTTC
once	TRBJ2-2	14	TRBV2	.	CASRLTVGTGELFF	TGTGCCAGCAGACTGACAGTGGGGACCGGGGAGCTGTTTTTT
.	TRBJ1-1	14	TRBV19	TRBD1	CASSRQGMNTEAFF	TGTGCCAGTAGCAGACAGGGGATGAACACTGAAGCTTTCTTT
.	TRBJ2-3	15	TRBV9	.	CASSVLQGSTDTQYF	TGTGCCAGCAGCGTCCTCCAGGGAAGCACAGATACGCAGTATTTT
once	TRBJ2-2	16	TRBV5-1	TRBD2	CASSFKLAGDTGELFF	TGCGCCAGCAGCTTCAAACTAGCGGGGGACACCGGGGAGCTGTTTTTT
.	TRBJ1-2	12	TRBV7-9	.	CASSLDPSGYTF	TGTGCCAGCAGCTTAGATCCATCTGGCTACACCTTC
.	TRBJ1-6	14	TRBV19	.	CASSIAVSGSPLHF	TGTGCCAGTAGTATTGCCGTGAGCGGATCACCCCTCCACTTT
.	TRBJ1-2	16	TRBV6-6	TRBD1	CASSYHPGQIAYGYTF	TGTGCCAGCAGTTACCACCCGGGACAGATTGCCTATGGCTACACCTTC
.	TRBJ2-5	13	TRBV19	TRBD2	CASKGREGAPQYF	TGTGCCAGTAAGGGACGGGAGGGAGCCCCCCAGTACTTC
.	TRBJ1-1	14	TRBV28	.	CASSIEKETAEAFF	TGTGCCAGCAGCATCGAGAAAGAAACGGCTGAAGCTTTCTTT